This TCR beta chain was obtained from a study of T cells after posttransplantation cyclophosphamide. Study observations and caveats: Donor CD8+ memory clones often dominated recipient blood repertoires at later times. Recipient CMV seropositivity and CMV reactivation strongly tracked TRB clonality. Skin or GI-infiltrating T cells shared few TRB sequences with blood.

Assay used: immunoSEQ multiplex PCR; TCRdb lists only in-frame clones, some missing. Singletons are absent from the sample, which has 20,000 to 25,000 clones. In this sample, this clone turned up many times. Its antigen is not known. From germline, CDR1 is SNHLY and CDR2 FYNNEI. CDR3 length: 13 amino acids. The ends lost 8 bases at V and 1 base at J; junction bases unmatched: 4. This TCR derives from a woman between 45 and 65 years old in good health, CMV-negative, and a related stem cell transplant donor. The genes are TRBV2 and TRBJ1-1; 7 nucleotides align to TRBD1. Sequenced input: PBMCs. The CDR3 reads CASRRQGNTEAFF. The CDR3 DNA is TGTGCCAGCCGAAGACAGGGGAACACTGAAGCTTTCTTT.